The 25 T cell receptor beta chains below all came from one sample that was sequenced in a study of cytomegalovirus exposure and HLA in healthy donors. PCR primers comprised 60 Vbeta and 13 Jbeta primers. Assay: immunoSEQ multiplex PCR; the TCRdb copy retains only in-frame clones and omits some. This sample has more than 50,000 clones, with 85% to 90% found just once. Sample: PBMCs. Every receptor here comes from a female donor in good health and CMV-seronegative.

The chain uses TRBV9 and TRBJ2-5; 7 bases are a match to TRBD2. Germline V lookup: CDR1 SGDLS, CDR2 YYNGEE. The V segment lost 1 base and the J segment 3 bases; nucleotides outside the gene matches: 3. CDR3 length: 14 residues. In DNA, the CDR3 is TGTGCCAGCAGCGTAACGGGAGGAGAAGAGACCCAGTACTTC. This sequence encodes CASSVTGGEETQYF. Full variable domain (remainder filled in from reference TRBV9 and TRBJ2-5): DSGVTQTPKHLITATGQRVTLRCSPRSGDLSVYWYQQSLDQGLQFLIQYYNGEERAKGNILERFSAQQFPDLHSELNLSSLELGDSALYFCASSVTGGEETQYFGPGTRLLVL.

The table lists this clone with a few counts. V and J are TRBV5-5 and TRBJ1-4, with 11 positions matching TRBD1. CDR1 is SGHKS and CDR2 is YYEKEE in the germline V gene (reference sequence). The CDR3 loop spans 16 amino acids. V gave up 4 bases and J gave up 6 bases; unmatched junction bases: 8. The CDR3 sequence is CASSPRGTGGDEKLFF. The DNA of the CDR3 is TGTGCCAGCAGCCCTCGGGGGACAGGGGGGGATGAAAAACTGTTTTTT. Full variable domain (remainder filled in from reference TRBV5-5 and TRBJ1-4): DAGVTQSPTHLIKTRGQQVTLRCSPISGHKSVSWYQQVLGQGPQFIFQYYEKEERGRGNFPDRFSARQFPNYSSELNVNALLLGDSALYLCASSPRGTGGDEKLFFGSGTQLSVL.

The CDR3 spells CASSDPLEQYF. The CDR3 DNA reads as TGTGCCAGCAGTGATCCACTCGAGCAGTACTTC. The chain recombines TRBV6-1 with TRBJ2-7; D ambiguous. This CDR3 is built from 11 residues. In germline, CDR1 is MNHNS, CDR2 SASEGT. Trimming took 3 bases from V and 6 from J, leaving 6 bases between them.

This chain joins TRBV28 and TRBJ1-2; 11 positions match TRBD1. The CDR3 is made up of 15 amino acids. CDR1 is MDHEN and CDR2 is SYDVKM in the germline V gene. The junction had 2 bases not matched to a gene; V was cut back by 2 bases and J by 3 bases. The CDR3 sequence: CASSLRDRGDYGYTF. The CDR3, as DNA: TGTGCCAGCAGTTTACGGGACAGGGGGGACTATGGCTACACCTTC.

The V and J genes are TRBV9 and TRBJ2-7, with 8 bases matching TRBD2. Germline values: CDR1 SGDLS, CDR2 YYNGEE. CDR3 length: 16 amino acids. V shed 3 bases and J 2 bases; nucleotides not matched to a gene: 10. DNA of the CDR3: TGTGCCAGCAGCGCCCAAGGACGGGGGGGTCCCTACGAGCAGTACTTC. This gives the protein CASSAQGRGGPYEQYF.

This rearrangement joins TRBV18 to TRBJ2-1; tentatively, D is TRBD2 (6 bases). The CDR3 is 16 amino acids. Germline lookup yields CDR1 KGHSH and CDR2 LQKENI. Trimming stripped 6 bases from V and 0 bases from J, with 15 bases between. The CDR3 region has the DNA TGTGCCAGCTCCCCTTACCCGGAGGGCTCCTACAATGAGCAGTTCTTC. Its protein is CASSPYPEGSYNEQFF.

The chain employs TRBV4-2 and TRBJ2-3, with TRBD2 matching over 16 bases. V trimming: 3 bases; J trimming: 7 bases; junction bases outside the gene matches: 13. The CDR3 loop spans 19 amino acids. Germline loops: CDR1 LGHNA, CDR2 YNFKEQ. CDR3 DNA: TGTGCCAGCAGCCACGCTGGGACTAGCGGGGGGGCTGAGGGACATACGCAGTATTTT. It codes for CASSHAGTSGGAEGHTQYF.

The CDR3 DNA is TGTGCCAGCACTCTCAGCTCCTACGAGCAGTACTTC. The encoded protein is CASTLSSYEQYF. This chain joins TRBV28 and TRBJ2-7, with D uncertain. From germline, CDR1 is MDHEN and CDR2 SYDVKM. The germline V and J ends were trimmed by 7 bases and 0 bases, with 7 bases remaining between them. There are 12 residues in the CDR3.

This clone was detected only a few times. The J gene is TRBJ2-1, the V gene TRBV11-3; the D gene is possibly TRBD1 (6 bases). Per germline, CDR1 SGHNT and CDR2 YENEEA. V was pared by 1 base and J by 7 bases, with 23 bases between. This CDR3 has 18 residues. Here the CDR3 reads CASSLARLGAGALNEQFF. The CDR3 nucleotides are TGTGCCAGCAGCTTAGCCCGGTTGGGGGCAGGCGCACTTAATGAGCAGTTCTTC.

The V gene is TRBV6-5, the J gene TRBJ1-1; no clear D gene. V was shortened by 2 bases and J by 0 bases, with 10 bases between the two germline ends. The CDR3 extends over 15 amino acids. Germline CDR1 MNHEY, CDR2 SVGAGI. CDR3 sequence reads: CASSYEGSMNTEAFF. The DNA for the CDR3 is TGTGCCAGCAGTTACGAGGGATCCATGAACACTGAAGCTTTCTTT.

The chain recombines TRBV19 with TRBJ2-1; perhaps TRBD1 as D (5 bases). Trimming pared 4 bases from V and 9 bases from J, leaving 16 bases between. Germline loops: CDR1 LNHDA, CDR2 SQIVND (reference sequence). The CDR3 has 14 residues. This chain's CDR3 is CASSKLGRAVEQFF. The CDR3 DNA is TGTGCCAGTAGTAAGTTGGGCAGGGCCGTTGAGCAGTTCTTC.

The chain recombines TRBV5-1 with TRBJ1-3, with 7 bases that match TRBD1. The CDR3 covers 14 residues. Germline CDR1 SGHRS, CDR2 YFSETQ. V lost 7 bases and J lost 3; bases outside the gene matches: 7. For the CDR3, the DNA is TGCGCCAGCGGTCTCACAGGGGATGGAAACACCATATATTTT. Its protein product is CASGLTGDGNTIYF.

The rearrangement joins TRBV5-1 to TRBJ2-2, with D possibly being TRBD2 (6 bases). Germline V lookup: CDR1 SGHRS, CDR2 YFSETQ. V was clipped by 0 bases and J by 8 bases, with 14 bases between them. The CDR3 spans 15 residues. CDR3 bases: TGCGCCAGCAGCTTGGGCGGGACCGATGGAGGGGAGCTGTTTTTT. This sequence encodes CASSLGGTDGGELFF.

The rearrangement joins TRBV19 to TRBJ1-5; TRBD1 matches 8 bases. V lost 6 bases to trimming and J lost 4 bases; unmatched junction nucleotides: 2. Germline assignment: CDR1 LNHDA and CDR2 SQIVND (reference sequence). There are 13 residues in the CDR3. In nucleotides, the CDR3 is TGTGCCAGTAGGGACAGGGCAAATCAGCCCCAGCATTTT. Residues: CASRDRANQPQHF.

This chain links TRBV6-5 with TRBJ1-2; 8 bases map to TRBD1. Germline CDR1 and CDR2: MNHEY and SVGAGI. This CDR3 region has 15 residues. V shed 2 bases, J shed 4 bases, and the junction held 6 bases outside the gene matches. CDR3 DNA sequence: TGTGCCAGCAGTTACCCGACAGGGGCCAGCTATGGCTACACCTTC. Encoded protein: CASSYPTGASYGYTF.

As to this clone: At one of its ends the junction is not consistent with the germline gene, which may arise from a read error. CDR3 DNA sequence: TGTGCCAGCTCACCACAATTTCTGACAGGCGTGAACGCTGAAGCTTTCTTT. Residues: CASSPQFLTGVNAEAFF. The chain carries TRBV18 and TRBJ1-1; a weak D match, TRBD1 (6 bases). Germline values: CDR1 KGHSH, CDR2 LQKENI. This CDR3 contains 17 residues. Complete variable domain (other parts from reference TRBV18 and TRBJ1-1): NAGVMQNPRHLVRRRGQEARLRCSPMKGHSHVYWYRQLPEEGLKFMVYLQKENIIDESGMPKERFSAEFPKEGPSILRIQQVVRGDSAAYFCASSPQFLTGVNAEAFFGQGTRLTVV.

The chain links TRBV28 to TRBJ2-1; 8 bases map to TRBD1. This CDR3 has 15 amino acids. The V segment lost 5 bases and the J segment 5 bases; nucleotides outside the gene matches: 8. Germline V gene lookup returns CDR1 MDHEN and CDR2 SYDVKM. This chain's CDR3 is CASSVPGQGNNEQFF. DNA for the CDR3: TGTGCCAGCAGTGTACCAGGACAGGGTAACAATGAGCAGTTCTTC.

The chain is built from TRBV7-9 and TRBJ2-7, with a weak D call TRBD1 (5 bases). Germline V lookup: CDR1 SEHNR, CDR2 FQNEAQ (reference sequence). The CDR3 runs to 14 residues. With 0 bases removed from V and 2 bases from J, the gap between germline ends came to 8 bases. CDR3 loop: CASSLAQGPYEQYF. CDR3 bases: TGTGCCAGCAGCTTAGCGCAGGGTCCCTACGAGCAGTACTTC.

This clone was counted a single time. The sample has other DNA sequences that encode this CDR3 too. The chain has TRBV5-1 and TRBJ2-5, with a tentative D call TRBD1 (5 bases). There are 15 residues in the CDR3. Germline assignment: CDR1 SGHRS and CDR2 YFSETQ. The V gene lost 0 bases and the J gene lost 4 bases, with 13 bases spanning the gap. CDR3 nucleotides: TGCGCCAGCAGCTTGGTTCAGGGTCCGGCAGAGACCCAGTACTTC. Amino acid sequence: CASSLVQGPAETQYF.

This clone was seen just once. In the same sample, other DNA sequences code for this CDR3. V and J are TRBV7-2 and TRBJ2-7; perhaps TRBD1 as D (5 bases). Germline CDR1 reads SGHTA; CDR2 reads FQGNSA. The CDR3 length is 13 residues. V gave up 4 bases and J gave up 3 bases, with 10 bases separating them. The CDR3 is CASSYRQGYEQYF. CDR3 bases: TGTGCCAGCAGCTACCGGCAGGGCTACGAGCAGTACTTC.

Here the CDR3 DNA reads TGTGCCAGCAGTTTACCCCGGGATGTGTTAGCGGGGTACGAGCAGTACTTC. The encoded protein is CASSLPRDVLAGYEQYF. The gene calls are TRBV28 and TRBJ2-7; the match to TRBD2 covers 8 bases. Germline lookup yields CDR1 MDHEN and CDR2 SYDVKM. Unmatched junction bases numbered 13, after V lost 2 bases and J lost 4 bases. The CDR3 is 17 amino acids.

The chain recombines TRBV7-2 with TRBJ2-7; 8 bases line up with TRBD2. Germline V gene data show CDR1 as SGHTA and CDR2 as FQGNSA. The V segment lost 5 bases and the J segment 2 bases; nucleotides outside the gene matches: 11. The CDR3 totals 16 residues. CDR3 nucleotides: TGTGCCAGCAGCCTCCGGATAGCGGGACCACCCTACGAGCAGTACTTC. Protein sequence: CASSLRIAGPPYEQYF.

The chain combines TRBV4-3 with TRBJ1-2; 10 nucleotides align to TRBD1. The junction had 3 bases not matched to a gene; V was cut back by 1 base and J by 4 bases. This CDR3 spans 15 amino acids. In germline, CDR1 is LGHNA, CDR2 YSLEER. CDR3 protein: CASSQGTGGGYGYTF. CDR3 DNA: TGCGCCAGCAGCCAAGGGACAGGGGGAGGCTATGGCTACACCTTC.

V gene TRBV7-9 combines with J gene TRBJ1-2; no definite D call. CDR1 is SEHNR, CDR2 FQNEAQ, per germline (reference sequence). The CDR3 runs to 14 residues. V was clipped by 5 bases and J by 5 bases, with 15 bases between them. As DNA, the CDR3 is TGTGCCAGCAGCCCCCGGACTGGGTTGTATGGCTACACCTTC. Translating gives CASSPRTGLYGYTF. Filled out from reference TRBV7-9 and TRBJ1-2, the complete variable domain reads DTGVSQNPRHKITKRGQNVTFRCDPISEHNRLYWYRQTLGQGPEFLTYFQNEAQLEKSRLLSDRFSAERPKGSFSTLEIQRTEQGDSAMYLCASSPRTGLYGYTFGSGTRLTVV.

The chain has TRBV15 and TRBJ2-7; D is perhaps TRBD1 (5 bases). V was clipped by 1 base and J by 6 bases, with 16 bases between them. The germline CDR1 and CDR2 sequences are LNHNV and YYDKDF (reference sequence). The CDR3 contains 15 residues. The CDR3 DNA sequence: TGTGCCACCAGCAGAGGGGGCGACGGTCGTGTCGAGCAGTACTTC. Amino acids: CATSRGGDGRVEQYF. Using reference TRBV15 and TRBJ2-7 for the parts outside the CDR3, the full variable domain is DAMVIQNPRYQVTQFGKPVTLSCSQTLNHNVMYWYQQKSSQAPKLLFHYYDKDFNNEADTPDNFQSRRPNTSFCFLDIRSPGLGDTAMYLCATSRGGDGRVEQYFGPGTRLTVT.